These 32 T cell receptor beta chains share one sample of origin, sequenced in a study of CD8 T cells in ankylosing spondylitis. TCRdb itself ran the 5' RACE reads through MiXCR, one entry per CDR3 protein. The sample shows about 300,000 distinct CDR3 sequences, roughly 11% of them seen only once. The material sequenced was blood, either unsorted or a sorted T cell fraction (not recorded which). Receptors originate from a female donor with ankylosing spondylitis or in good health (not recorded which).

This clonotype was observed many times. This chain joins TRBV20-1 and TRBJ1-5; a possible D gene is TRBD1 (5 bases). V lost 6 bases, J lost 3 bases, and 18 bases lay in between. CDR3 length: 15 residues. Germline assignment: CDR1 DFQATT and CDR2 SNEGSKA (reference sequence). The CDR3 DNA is TGCAGTGCCCTCGACTACAACAGGTTCAATCAGCCCCAGCATTTT. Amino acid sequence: CSALDYNRFNQPQHF.

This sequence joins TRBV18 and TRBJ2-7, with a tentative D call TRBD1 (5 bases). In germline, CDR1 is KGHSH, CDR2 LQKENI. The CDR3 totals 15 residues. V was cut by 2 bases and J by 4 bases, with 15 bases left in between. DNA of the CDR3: TGTGCCAGCTCACCAAGTAGGGGTCAGACGTACGAGCAGTACTTC. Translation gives CASSPSRGQTYEQYF. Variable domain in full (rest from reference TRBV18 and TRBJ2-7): NAGVMQNPRHLVRRRGQEARLRCSPMKGHSHVYWYRQLPEEGLKFMVYLQKENIIDESGMPKERFSAEFPKEGPSILRIQQVVRGDSAAYFCASSPSRGQTYEQYFGPGTRLTVT.

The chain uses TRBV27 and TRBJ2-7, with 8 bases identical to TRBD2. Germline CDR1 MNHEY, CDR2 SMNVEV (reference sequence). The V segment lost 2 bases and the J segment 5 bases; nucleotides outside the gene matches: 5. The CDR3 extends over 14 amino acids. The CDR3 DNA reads TGTGCCAGCAGTTTACGGGAGGGCCCCAACGAGCAGTACTTC. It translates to CASSLREGPNEQYF.

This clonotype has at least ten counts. The CDR3 DNA reads TGTGCCAGCAGCTTGATAGTGAACACCGGGGAGCTGTTTTTT. It specifies CASSLIVNTGELFF. V usage is TRBV7-9 and J usage is TRBJ2-2; D uncertain. This CDR3 contains 14 residues. V was cut by 3 bases and J by 1 base, with 6 bases left in between. In germline, CDR1 is SEHNR, CDR2 FQNEAQ (reference sequence).

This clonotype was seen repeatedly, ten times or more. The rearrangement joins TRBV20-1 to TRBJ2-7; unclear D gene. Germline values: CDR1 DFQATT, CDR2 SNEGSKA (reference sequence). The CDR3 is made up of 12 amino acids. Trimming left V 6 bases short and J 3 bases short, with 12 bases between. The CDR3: CSAVGGSYEQYF. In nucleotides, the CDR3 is TGCAGTGCAGTGGGTGGCAGCTACGAGCAGTACTTC.

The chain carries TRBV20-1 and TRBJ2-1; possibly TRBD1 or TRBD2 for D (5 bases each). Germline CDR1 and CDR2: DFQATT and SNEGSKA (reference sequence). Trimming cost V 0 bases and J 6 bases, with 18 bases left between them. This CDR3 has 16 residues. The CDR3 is CSARDSVGDRINEQFF. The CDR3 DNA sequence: TGCAGTGCTAGAGATTCGGTAGGGGACCGGATCAATGAGCAGTTCTTC.

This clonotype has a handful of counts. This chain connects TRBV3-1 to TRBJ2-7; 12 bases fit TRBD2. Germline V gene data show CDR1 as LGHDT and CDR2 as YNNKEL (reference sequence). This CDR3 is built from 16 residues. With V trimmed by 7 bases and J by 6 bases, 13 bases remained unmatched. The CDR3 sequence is CASTNNQGLAGREQYF. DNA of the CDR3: TGTGCCAGCACAAACAACCAGGGACTAGCGGGCCGCGAGCAGTACTTC.

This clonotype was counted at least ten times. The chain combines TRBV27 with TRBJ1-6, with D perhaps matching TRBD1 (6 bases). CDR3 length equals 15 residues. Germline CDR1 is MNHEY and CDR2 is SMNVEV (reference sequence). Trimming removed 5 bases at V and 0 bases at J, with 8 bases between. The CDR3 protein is CASSTGSSYNSPLHF. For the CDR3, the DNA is TGTGCCAGCAGTACAGGGAGCTCCTATAATTCACCCCTCCACTTT.

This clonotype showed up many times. The chain's CDR3 is CASSYETRVGSPYEQYF. The CDR3 DNA is TGTGCCAGCAGTTACGAGACACGCGTCGGCAGCCCCTACGAGCAGTACTTC. The gene calls are TRBV6-5 and TRBJ2-7; no definite D call. V lost 2 bases to trimming and J lost 2 bases, with 19 bases between them. The CDR3 consists of 17 residues. The germline gives CDR1 MNHEY, CDR2 SVGAGI.

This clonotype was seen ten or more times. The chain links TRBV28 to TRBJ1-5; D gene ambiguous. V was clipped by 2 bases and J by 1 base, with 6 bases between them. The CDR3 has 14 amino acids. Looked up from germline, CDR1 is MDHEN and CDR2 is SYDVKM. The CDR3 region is CASSLGRSNQPQHF. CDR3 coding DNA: TGTGCCAGCAGTTTAGGGCGGAGCAATCAGCCCCAGCATTTT.

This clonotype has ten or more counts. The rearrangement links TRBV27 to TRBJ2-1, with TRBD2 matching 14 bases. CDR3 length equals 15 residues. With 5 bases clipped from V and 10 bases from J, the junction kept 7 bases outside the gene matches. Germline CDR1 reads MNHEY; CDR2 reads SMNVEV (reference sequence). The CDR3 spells CASSLRLAGGGEQFF. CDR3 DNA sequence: TGTGCCAGCAGTCTCCGACTAGCGGGAGGGGGGGAGCAGTTCTTC.

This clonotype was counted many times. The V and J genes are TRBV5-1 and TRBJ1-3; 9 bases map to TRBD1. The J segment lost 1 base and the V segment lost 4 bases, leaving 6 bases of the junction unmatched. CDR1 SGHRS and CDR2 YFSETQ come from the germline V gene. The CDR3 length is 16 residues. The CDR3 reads CASSPSGTGSGNTIYF. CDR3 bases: TGCGCCAGCAGCCCCTCCGGGACAGGGTCTGGAAACACCATATATTTT. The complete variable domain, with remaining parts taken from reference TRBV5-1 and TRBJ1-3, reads KAGVTQTPRYLIKTRGQQVTLSCSPISGHRSVSWYQQTPGQGLQFLFEYFSETQRNKGNFPGRFSGRQFSNSRSEMNVSTLELGDSALYLCASSPSGTGSGNTIYFGEGSWLTVV.

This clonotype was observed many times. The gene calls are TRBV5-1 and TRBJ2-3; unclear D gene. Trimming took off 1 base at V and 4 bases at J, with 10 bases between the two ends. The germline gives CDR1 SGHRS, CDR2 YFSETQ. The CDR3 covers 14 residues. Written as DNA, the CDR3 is TGCGCCAGCAGCTTGAAGTCAACGGCAGATACGCAGTATTTT. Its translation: CASSLKSTADTQYF.

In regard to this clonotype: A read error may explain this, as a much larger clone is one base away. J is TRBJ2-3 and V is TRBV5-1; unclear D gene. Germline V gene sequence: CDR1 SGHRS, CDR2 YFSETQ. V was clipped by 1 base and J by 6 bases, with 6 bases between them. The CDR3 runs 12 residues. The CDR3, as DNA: TGCGCCAGCAGCTTGAACGGGGATACGCAGTATTTT. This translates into CASSLNGDTQYF.

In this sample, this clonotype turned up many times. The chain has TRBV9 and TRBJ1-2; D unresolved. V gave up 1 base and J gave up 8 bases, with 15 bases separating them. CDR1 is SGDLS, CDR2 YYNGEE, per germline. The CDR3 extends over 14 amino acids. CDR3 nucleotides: TGTGCCAGCAGCGTATCCCTCGGATGGGAGGGCTACACCTTC. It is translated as CASSVSLGWEGYTF. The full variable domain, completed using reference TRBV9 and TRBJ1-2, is DSGVTQTPKHLITATGQRVTLRCSPRSGDLSVYWYQQSLDQGLQFLIQYYNGEERAKGNILERFSAQQFPDLHSELNLSSLELGDSALYFCASSVSLGWEGYTFGSGTRLTVV.

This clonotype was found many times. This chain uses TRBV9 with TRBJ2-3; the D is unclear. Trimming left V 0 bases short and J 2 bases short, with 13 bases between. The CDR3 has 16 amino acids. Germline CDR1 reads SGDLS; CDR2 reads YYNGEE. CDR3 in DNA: TGTGCCAGCAGCGTAGAAGGCGTCAGTCCCACAGATACGCAGTATTTT. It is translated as CASSVEGVSPTDTQYF.

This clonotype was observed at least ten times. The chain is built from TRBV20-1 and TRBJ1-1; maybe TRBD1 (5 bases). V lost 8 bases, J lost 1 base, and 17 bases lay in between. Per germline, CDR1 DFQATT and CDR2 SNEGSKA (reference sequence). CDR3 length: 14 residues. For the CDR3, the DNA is TGCAGTCCAGGGAAGGCAGGGCGGAACACTGAAGCTTTCTTT. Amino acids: CSPGKAGRNTEAFF.

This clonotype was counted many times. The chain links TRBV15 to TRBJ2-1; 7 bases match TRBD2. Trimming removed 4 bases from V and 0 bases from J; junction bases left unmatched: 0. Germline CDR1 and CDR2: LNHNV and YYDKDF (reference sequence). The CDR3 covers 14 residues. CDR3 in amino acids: CATSKRGSYNEQFF. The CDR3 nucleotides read TGTGCCACCAGCAAGCGGGGCTCCTACAATGAGCAGTTCTTC.

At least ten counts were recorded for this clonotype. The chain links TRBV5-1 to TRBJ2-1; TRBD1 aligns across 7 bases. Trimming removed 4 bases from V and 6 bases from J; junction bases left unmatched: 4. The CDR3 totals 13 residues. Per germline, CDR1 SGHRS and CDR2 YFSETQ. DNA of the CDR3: TGCGCCAGCAGCATGACAGGGTTCAATGAGCAGTTCTTC. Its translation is CASSMTGFNEQFF.

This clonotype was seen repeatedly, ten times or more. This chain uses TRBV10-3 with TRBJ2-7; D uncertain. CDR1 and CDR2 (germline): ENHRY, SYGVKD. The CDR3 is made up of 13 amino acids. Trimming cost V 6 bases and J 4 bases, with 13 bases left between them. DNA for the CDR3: TGTGCCATCAGCGACATGGTGGGTTACGAGCAGTACTTC. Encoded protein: CAISDMVGYEQYF.

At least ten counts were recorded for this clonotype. The CDR3 loop is CASSYRGDTQYF. In DNA form, the CDR3 reads TGTGCCAGCAGTTATAGGGGAGATACGCAGTATTTT. This chain joins TRBV6-5 and TRBJ2-3; maybe TRBD1 (5 bases). V was cut by 3 bases and J by 5 bases, with 6 bases left in between. CDR1 and CDR2 from the germline V gene are MNHEY and SVGAGI. CDR3 size: 12 residues.

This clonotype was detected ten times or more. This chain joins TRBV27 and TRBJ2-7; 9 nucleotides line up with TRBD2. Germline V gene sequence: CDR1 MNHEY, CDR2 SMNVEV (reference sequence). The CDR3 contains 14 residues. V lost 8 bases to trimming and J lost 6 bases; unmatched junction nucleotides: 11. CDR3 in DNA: TGTGCCAGCCTTCGGTTAGCGGGAGTGGGCGAGCAGTACTTC. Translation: CASLRLAGVGEQYF.

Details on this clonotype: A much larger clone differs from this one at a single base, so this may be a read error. DNA for the CDR3: TGCAGCGTTGCCCGGAATGACAATGAGCAGTACTTC. It specifies CSVARNDNEQYF. The chain joins TRBV29-1 to TRBJ2-1; D remains unclear. The end of the DNA is better explained by TRBJ2-7, so the J call may be wrong. CDR3 size: 12 residues. Germline assignment: CDR1 SQVTM and CDR2 ANQGSEA.

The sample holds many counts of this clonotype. As DNA, the CDR3 is TGCAGTGCTTTCTACTATGGCTACACCTTC. It yields the protein CSAFYYGYTF. The rearrangement links TRBV20-1 to TRBJ1-2, with D unresolved. CDR1 DFQATT and CDR2 SNEGSKA come from the germline V gene (reference sequence). The V end was cut by 5 bases, the J end by 3 bases, with 4 bases between. The CDR3 consists of 10 residues.

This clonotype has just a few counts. The CDR3 is CASREGAGQETQYF. In DNA, the CDR3 is TGTGCCAGCAGAGAGGGGGCGGGACAAGAGACCCAGTACTTC. The J gene is TRBJ2-5, the V gene TRBV28; the D gene is possibly TRBD1 (7 bases). The V gene lost 6 bases and the J gene lost 2 bases, with 13 bases spanning the gap. From germline, CDR1 is MDHEN and CDR2 SYDVKM. CDR3 length equals 14 residues.

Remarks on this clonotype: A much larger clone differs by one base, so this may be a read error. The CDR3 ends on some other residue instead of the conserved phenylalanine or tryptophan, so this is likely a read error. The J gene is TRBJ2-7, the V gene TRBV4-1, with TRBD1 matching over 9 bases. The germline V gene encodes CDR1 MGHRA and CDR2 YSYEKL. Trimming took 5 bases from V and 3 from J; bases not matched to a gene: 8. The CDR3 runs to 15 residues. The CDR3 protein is CASSDSGTGRYEQYS. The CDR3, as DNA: TGCGCCAGCAGCGATTCCGGGACAGGGCGCTACGAGCAGTACTCC.

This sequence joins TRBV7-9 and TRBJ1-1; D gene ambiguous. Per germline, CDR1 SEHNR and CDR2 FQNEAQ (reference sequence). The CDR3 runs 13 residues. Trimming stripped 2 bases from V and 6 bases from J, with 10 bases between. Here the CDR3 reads CASSLLGRPEAFF. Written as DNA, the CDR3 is TGTGCCAGCAGCTTATTGGGTAGGCCTGAAGCTTTCTTT. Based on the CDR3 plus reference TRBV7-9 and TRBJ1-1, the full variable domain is DTGVSQNPRHKITKRGQNVTFRCDPISEHNRLYWYRQTLGQGPEFLTYFQNEAQLEKSRLLSDRFSAERPKGSFSTLEIQRTEQGDSAMYLCASSLLGRPEAFFGQGTRLTVV.

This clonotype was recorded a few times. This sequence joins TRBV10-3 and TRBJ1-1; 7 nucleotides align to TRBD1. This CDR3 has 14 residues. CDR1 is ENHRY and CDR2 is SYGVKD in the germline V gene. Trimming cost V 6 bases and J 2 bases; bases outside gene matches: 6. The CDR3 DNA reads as TGTGCCATCAGCCGCAGGGGGTTAAACACTGAAGCTTTCTTT. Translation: CAISRRGLNTEAFF.

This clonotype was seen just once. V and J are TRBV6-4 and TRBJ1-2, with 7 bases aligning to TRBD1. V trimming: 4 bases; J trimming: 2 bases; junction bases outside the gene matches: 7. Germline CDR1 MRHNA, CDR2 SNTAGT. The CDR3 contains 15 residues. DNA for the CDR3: TGTGCCAGCAGTGTATATGGACAGGCCAACTATGGCTACACCTTC. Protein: CASSVYGQANYGYTF.

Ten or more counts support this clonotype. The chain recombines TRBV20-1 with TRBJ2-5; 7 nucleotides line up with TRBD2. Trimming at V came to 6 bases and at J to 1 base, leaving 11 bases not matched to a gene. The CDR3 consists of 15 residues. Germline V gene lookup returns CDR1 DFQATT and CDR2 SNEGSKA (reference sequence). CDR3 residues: CSATLPTSVQETQYF. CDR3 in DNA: TGCAGTGCAACCCTCCCCACTAGCGTCCAAGAGACCCAGTACTTC.

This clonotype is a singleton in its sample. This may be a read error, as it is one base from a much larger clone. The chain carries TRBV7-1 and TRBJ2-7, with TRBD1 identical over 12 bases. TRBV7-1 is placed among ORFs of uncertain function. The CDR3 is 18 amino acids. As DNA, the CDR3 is TGTGCCTGCAGCCATGTCACCTTTCCGGGACAGGGGGCCTTCGAGCAGTACTTC. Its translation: CACSHVTFPGQGAFEQYF.

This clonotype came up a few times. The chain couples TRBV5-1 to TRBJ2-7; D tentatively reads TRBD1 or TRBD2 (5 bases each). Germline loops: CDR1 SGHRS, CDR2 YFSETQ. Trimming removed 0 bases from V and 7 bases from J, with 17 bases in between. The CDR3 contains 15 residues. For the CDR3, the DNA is TGCGCCAGCAGCTTGGTGGACACCCCTGGGGAGGAGCAGTACTTC. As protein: CASSLVDTPGEEQYF.